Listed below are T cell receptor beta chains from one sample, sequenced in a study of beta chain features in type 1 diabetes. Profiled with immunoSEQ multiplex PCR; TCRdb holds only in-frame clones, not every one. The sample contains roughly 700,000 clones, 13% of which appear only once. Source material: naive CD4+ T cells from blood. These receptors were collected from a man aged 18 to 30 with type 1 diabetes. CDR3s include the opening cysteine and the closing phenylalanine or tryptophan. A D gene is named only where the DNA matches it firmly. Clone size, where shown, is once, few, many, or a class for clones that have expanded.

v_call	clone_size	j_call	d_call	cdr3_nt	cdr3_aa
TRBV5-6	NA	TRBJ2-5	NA	TGTGCCAGCAACCTTAGGAGGGAGACCCAGTACTTC	CASNLRRETQYF
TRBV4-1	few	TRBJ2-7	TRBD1	TGCGCCAGCAGCTACCCCGGACAGGGATTCTACGAGCAGTACTTC	CASSYPGQGFYEQYF
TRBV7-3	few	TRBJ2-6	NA	TGTGCCAGCAGCTCCATTGTGGTCTCTGGGGCCAACGTCCTGACTTTC	CASSSIVVSGANVLTF
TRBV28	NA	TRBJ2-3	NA	TGTGCCAGCAGTCCCGGACCCACTCCAGATACGCAGTATTTT	CASSPGPTPDTQYF
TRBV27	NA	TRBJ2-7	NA	TGTGCCAGAAACATCCCGGGACCCCGAACTATTGAGCAGTACTTC	CARNIPGPRTIEQYF
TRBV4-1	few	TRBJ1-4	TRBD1	TGCGCCAGCAGCCAGGAGGCACTCCGCAGGGGGCTAAATGAAAAACTGTTTTTT	CASSQEALRRGLNEKLFF
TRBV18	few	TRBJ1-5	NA	TGTGCCAGCTCACCCCAGGAAGTTGGCAATCAGCCCCAGCATTTT	CASSPQEVGNQPQHF
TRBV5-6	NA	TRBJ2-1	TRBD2	TGTGCCAGCAGCCCCCGGACTAGCGGGGGGCTGAATGAGCAGTTCTTC	CASSPRTSGGLNEQFF
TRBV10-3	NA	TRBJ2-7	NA	TGTGCCACCCGGGGCGGGGTCGAGCAGTACTTC	CATRGGVEQYF
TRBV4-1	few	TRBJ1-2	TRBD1	TGCGCCAGCAGCCAAGTTACCGACAGGGACGGAGGCTACACCTTC	CASSQVTDRDGGYTF
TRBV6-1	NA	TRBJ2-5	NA	TGTGCCAGCAGTATGATGGACAGACTTTTAGAGACCCAGTACTTC	CASSMMDRLLETQYF
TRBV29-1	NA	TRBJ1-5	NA	TGCAGCGCGGGACCCGCTCTCGGTCAGGGCCAGCATTTT	CSAGPALGQGQHF
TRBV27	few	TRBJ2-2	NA	TGTGCCAGCAGTTCTGAAGTCAGAACCGGGGAGCTGTTTTTT	CASSSEVRTGELFF
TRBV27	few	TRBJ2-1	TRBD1	TGTGCCAGCAGTTTTCTGGGACAGGGGGCGGAGGAGCAGTTCTTC	CASSFLGQGAEEQFF
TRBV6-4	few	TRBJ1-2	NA	TGTGCCAGCAGCTACGACAGTAGGTCTGGCGGCTACACCTTC	CASSYDSRSGGYTF
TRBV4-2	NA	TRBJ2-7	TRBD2	TGTGCCAGCAGCCAAGTCGCCTTGGGACTAGCCTACGAGCAGTACTTC	CASSQVALGLAYEQYF
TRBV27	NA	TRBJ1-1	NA	TGTGCCAGCAGCGGCGTTACGGGGCTGAACACTGAAGCTTTCTTT	CASSGVTGLNTEAFF
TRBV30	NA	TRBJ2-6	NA	TGTGCCTGGGACAGGGAGGTTCCTGTCCTGACTTTC	CAWDREVPVLTF
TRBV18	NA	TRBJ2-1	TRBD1	TGTGCCAGCTCACCCGGACAGGGGGCCCTTCTGTGGAATGAGCAGTTCTTC	CASSPGQGALLWNEQFF
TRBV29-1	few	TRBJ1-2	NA	TGCAGCGTCTCAGAGGGACCAGACTATGGCTACACCTTC	CSVSEGPDYGYTF
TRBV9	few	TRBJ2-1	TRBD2	TGTGCCAGCAGCGTAGAGGCTAGCGGTGAGCAGTTCTTC	CASSVEASGEQFF
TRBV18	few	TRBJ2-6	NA	TGTGCCAGCTCACCAGTTGACTCCTCTGGGGCCAACGTCCTGACTTTC	CASSPVDSSGANVLTF
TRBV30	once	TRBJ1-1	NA	TGTGCCTGGAGTTTCCGCAGGGTAGGTAGGAGTACTGAAGCTTTCTTT	CAWSFRRVGRSTEAFF
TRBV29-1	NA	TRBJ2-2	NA	TGCAGCCCAAATTGGGTGGCAGCTCCCGGGGAGCTGTTTTTT	CSPNWVAAPGELFF
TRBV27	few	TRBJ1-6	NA	TGTGCCAGCAGTGCTGGGTGGGTGGCAATGGATAATTCACCCCTCCACTTT	CASSAGWVAMDNSPLHF
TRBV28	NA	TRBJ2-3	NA	TGTGCCAGCAGTTTTGTCAGTAGCACAGATACGCAGTATTTT	CASSFVSSTDTQYF
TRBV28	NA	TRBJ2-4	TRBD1	TGTGCCAGCAGTCAACGGGGACAGCTAAACATTCAGTACTTC	CASSQRGQLNIQYF
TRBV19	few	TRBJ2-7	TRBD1	TGTGCCAGTAGTACGCGACAGGGCACCTACGAGCAGTACTTC	CASSTRQGTYEQYF
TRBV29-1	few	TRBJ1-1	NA	TGCAGCGTTGAACCTCAGACCTGGGGCACTGAAGCTTTCTTT	CSVEPQTWGTEAFF
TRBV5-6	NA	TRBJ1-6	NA	TGTGCCAGCAGTTTGGCAGGGAGCAGGGTTAATTCACCCCTCCACTTT	CASSLAGSRVNSPLHF
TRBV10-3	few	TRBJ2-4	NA	TGTGCCATCAGTGAGTCGGCCTCCGGGGGCATTCAGTACTTC	CAISESASGGIQYF
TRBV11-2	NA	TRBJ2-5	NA	TGTGCCAGCAGCCGTATGGAGACCCAGTACTTC	CASSRMETQYF
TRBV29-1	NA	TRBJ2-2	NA	TGCAGCGTTGTTGTTCTCGCGAACACCGGGGAGCTGTTTTTT	CSVVVLANTGELFF
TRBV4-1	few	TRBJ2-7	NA	TGCGCCAGCAAGAGAGGGGCCTCCTACGAGCAGTACTTC	CASKRGASYEQYF
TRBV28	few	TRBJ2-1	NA	TGTGCCAGCAGATCGACGGACAACCTCTCCTACAATGAGCAGTTCTTC	CASRSTDNLSYNEQFF
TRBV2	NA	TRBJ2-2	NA	TGTGCCAGGGGCACGGGGGCGAACACCGGGGAGCTGTTTTTT	CARGTGANTGELFF
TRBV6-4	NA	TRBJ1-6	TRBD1	TGTGCCAGCAGCTCGACAGGGGATGGACCCCTCCACTTT	CASSSTGDGPLHF
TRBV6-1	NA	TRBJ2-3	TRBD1	TGTGCCAGCATGGGCGACAGGGCCAGCACAGATACGCAGTATTTT	CASMGDRASTDTQYF
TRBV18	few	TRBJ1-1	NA	TGTGCCAGCTCACCGGGCATGAACACTGAAGCTTTCTTT	CASSPGMNTEAFF
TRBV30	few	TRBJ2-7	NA	TGTGCCTGGAGTGTACAGGGCTACGAGCAGTACTTC	CAWSVQGYEQYF
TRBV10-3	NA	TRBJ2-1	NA	TGTGCCATCGGAGAACAGGACTACAATGAGCAGTTCTTC	CAIGEQDYNEQFF
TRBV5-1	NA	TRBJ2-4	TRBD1	TGCGCCAGCAGCTCGGACAGGAAAAACATTCAGTACTTC	CASSSDRKNIQYF
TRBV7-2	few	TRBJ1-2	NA	TGTGCCAGCAGCTTACTACAGGGCGCGGACTATGGCTACACCTTC	CASSLLQGADYGYTF
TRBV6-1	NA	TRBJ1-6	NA	TGTGCCAGCACCGGGAGCTCCTATAATTCACCCCTCCACTTT	CASTGSSYNSPLHF
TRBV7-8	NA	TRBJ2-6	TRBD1	TGTGCCAGCAGCTTTCCGGGACAGGCGAGCTCTGGGGCCAACGTCCTGACTTTC	CASSFPGQASSGANVLTF
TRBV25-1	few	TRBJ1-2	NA	TGTGCCAGCTGGCAGGGAGCCTATGGCTACACCTTC	CASWQGAYGYTF
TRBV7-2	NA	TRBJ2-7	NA	TGTGCCAGCAGCCCGGGACTTCCCTACGAGCAGTACTTC	CASSPGLPYEQYF
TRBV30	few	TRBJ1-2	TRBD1	TGTGCCTGGAGTACGACAGGGGTCTACACCTTC	CAWSTTGVYTF
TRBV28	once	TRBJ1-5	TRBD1	TGTGCCAGCGCGGGACAGAATCAGCCCCAGCATTTT	CASAGQNQPQHF
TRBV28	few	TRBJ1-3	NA	TGTGCCAGCAGGGACGGGACTTCGGGTGGTAACACCATATATTTT	CASRDGTSGGNTIYF
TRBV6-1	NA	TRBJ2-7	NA	TGTGCCAGCAGTGAAGCGCGTGGCAGCTACGAGCAGTACTTC	CASSEARGSYEQYF
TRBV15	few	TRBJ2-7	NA	TGTGCCACCAGCGAGTGGCGGGCTGGCTCCTACGAGCAGTACTTC	CATSEWRAGSYEQYF
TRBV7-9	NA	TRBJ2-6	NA	TGTGCCAGCAGCTTTGGGGCCAACGTCCTGACTTTC	CASSFGANVLTF